A selection of T cell receptor beta chains follows, all from one sample in a study of Ad26.COV2.S vaccination and SARS-CoV-2 variants. TCRdb's table, derived via immunoSEQ multiplex PCR, lists solely in-frame clones and lacks some. This table holds about 350,000 clones, about 92% found once. Sequenced material: peripheral blood, taken after recovery from COVID-19. The receptor source for this set is a human donor who had recovered from COVID-19. The CDR3 runs from the conserved cysteine through the conserved F or W. The D gene is left open where the match is weak. The listing skips clone size in some rows; elsewhere it reads once, few, many or a size class.

>15|TRBV7-9|TRBJ1-2|once|NA
CASSPPQFNEDGYTF
TGTGCCAGCAGCCCGCCCCAATTCAACGAGGATGGCTACACCTTC
>13|TRBV5-6|TRBJ2-5|once|NA
CASSRALQETQYF
TGTGCCAGCAGCCGGGCACTCCAAGAGACCCAGTACTTC
>14|TRBV27|TRBJ1-6|NA|NA
CASSLSAGGSPLHF
TGTGCCAGCAGTTTATCGGCGGGAGGGTCACCCCTCCACTTT
>16|TRBV18|TRBJ1-4|NA|TRBD1
CASSPELEGAGEKLFF
TGTGCCAGCTCACCAGAGTTGGAGGGGGCAGGAGAAAAACTGTTTTTT
>12|TRBV18|TRBJ1-4|NA|NA
CASSPDREKLFF
TGTGCCAGCTCACCTGACAGGGAAAAACTGTTTTTT
>13|TRBV11-3|TRBJ2-1|NA|NA
CASSLGLYNEQFF
TGTGCCAGCAGCTTGGGGTTATACAATGAGCAGTTCTTC
>12|TRBV2|TRBJ1-2|once|NA
CASSSRDSSYTF
TGTGCCAGCAGTTCCCGTGACAGTAGCTACACCTTC
>17|TRBV19|TRBJ2-2|NA|TRBD1
CATYPDRAGSGAGELFF
TGTGCCACCTACCCAGACAGGGCGGGTAGTGGAGCCGGGGAGCTGTTTTTT
>15|TRBV13|TRBJ2-7|NA|NA
CASSSGGGLPYEQYF
TGTGCCAGCAGCTCCGGAGGGGGTTTACCCTACGAGCAGTACTTC
>12|TRBV11-2|TRBJ2-3|NA|NA
CASSLWVDTQYF
TGTGCCAGCAGCTTATGGGTAGATACGCAGTATTTT
>15|TRBV10-1|TRBJ2-3|NA|TRBD1
CASSESGTVTDTQYF
TGCGCCAGCAGTGAGTCGGGGACAGTCACAGATACGCAGTATTTT
>14|TRBV10-2|TRBJ2-2|NA|NA
CASSEVAGVGELFF
TGCGCCAGCAGTGAAGTGGCGGGCGTCGGGGAGCTGTTTTTT
>16|TRBV7-2|TRBJ1-1|NA|NA
CASSSRPSREHGEAFF
TGTGCCAGCAGCTCCCGTCCGAGTCGTGAACACGGCGAAGCTTTCTTT
>17|TRBV9|TRBJ2-2|once|NA
CASSSHVGAGKNRELFF
TGTGCCAGCAGCTCCCACGTCGGGGCAGGGAAGAACCGGGAGCTGTTTTTT
>12|TRBV9|TRBJ2-2|NA|NA
CASSVGFGELFF
TGTGCCAGCAGCGTAGGGTTCGGGGAGCTGTTTTTT
>14|TRBV2|TRBJ2-2|NA|NA
CARTGRPGTGELFF
TGTGCCCGGACTGGGCGTCCGGGCACCGGGGAGCTGTTTTTT
>12|TRBV6-1|TRBJ1-1|NA|NA
CASIRGDTEAFF
TGTGCCAGTATTCGGGGGGACACTGAAGCTTTCTTT
>19|TRBV4-1|TRBJ2-2|NA|TRBD1
CASRFRTGPAVANTGELFF
TGCGCCAGCAGATTCCGGACAGGGCCGGCGGTTGCGAACACCGGGGAGCTGTTTTTT
>15|TRBV5-6|TRBJ1-5|NA|NA
CASSLGQIVGQPQHF
TGTGCCAGCAGCTTGGGGCAGATCGTGGGGCAGCCCCAGCATTTT
>16|TRBV18|TRBJ1-5|few|TRBD1
CASSPRTGGYNQPQHF
TGTGCCAGCTCCCCTAGGACAGGGGGCTACAATCAGCCCCAGCATTTT
>13|TRBV5-6|TRBJ2-5|NA|TRBD1
CASTRQGQETQYF
TGTGCCAGCACAAGACAGGGCCAAGAGACCCAGTACTTC
>11|TRBV19|TRBJ2-1|NA|NA
CASSTYNEQFF
TGTGCCAGTAGTACATACAATGAGCAGTTCTTC